This passage covers 15 T cell receptor beta chains from one sample sequenced in a study of blood T cell repertoires in COVID-19. TCRdb keeps only in-frame clones here, not all; method: immunoSEQ multiplex PCR. In the table there are under 250,000 clones, around four fifths of which are singletons. The source material was peripheral blood. The receptors here all came from a man aged 35-49 years with active or convalescent COVID-19.

The chain carries TRBV25-1 and TRBJ2-1, with D perhaps matching TRBD2 (5 bases). The CDR3 contains 13 residues. Trimming cost V 4 bases and J 7 bases, with 11 bases left between them. The germline CDR1 and CDR2 sequences are MGHDK and SYGVNS. The CDR3, as DNA: TGTGCCAGCAGTGGGACGAGGGCGAATGAGCAGTTCTTC. Its translation: CASSGTRANEQFF.

The rearrangement uses TRBV19 and TRBJ2-1; D may be TRBD1 (5 bases). Trimming removed 9 bases from V and 0 bases from J, with 12 bases in between. Germline V CDR1 and CDR2: LNHDA, SQIVND (reference sequence). This CDR3 has 14 residues. The CDR3 nucleotides read TGTGCCAGCACAGGTCTGGGCTCCTACAATGAGCAGTTCTTC. This sequence encodes CASTGLGSYNEQFF.

The chain links TRBV5-1 to TRBJ2-3; TRBD1 might be the D (6 bases). CDR1 is SGHRS, CDR2 YFSETQ, per germline. The CDR3 runs 16 residues. V lost 0 bases to trimming and J lost 0 bases, with 11 bases between them. This CDR3 is CASSLGRTDSTDTQYF. The CDR3 DNA reads TGCGCCAGCAGCTTGGGGCGGACAGACAGCACAGATACGCAGTATTTT.

The gene calls are TRBV27 and TRBJ2-2; D gene uncertain. Germline CDR1 and CDR2: MNHEY and SMNVEV (reference sequence). This CDR3 comprises 14 residues. V lost 0 bases and J 1 base, leaving 3 bases between the germline ends. The CDR3 region is CASSLSRNTGELFF. CDR3 coding DNA: TGTGCCAGCAGTTTATCCAGGAACACCGGGGAGCTGTTTTTT.

This rearrangement joins TRBV19 to TRBJ1-1; D is unclear. This CDR3 region has 15 residues. V was pared by 6 bases and J by 1 base, with 15 bases between. The germline V gene has CDR1 LNHDA and CDR2 SQIVND (reference sequence). CDR3 sequence reads: CASRPNGLRNTEAFF. DNA of the CDR3: TGTGCCAGTAGGCCGAACGGACTCCGGAACACTGAAGCTTTCTTT.

V gene TRBV15 combines with J gene TRBJ2-7; tentatively, D is TRBD1 (5 bases). The CDR3 spans 15 residues. Trimming cost V 0 bases and J 1 base, with 10 bases left between them. Germline V gene sequence: CDR1 LNHNV, CDR2 YYDKDF (reference sequence). CDR3 residues: CATSREGAPSYEQYF. The CDR3 DNA reads TGTGCCACCAGCAGAGAAGGGGCCCCTTCCTACGAGCAGTACTTC.

The rearrangement uses TRBV11-2 and TRBJ1-5; D gene uncertain. The CDR3 sequence is 13 residues long. Per germline, CDR1 SGHAT and CDR2 FQNNGV. Between the trimmed V and J ends, which lost 1 base and 4 bases, there was a span of 5 bases. CDR3 in amino acids: CASSLARNQPQHF. In DNA form, the CDR3 reads TGTGCCAGCAGCTTAGCGCGTAATCAGCCCCAGCATTTT.

This clone was seen many times. The J gene is TRBJ1-6, the V gene TRBV7-9; D remains ambiguous. V shed 5 bases and J shed 9 bases, with 14 bases lying between them. This CDR3 spans 14 amino acids. Germline-derived CDR1 and CDR2 are SEHNR and FQNEAQ (reference sequence). The CDR3 loop reads CASSPSLLSSPLHF. As DNA, the CDR3 is TGTGCCAGCAGCCCGAGCCTACTAAGTTCACCCCTCCACTTT.

The V gene is TRBV18, the J gene TRBJ1-2, with D maybe TRBD1 (6 bases). Germline assignment: CDR1 KGHSH and CDR2 LQKENI. V was clipped by 0 bases and J by 8 bases, with 7 bases between them. This CDR3 contains 12 residues. As DNA, the CDR3 is TGTGCCAGCTCACCACCGGGGGCGGGCTACACCTTC. Its translation is CASSPPGAGYTF.

This clone has just a few counts. The J gene is TRBJ2-1, the V gene TRBV15; D is possibly TRBD2 (7 bases). This CDR3 region has 16 residues. V lost 0 bases and J 5 bases, leaving 14 bases between the germline ends. CDR1 LNHNV and CDR2 YYDKDF come from the germline V gene (reference sequence). CDR3 sequence (DNA): TGTGCCACCAGCAGAGACCCACGGGGGGCCGACAATGAGCAGTTCTTC. It yields the protein CATSRDPRGADNEQFF.

The chain joins TRBV29-1 to TRBJ2-2; the match to TRBD1 covers 8 bases. Germline lookup yields CDR1 SQVTM and CDR2 ANQGSEA. The CDR3 has 14 amino acids. V shed 7 bases, J shed 0 bases, and the junction held 4 bases outside the gene matches. CDR3 sequence (DNA): TGCAGCGGGGGGACAGGAGCGAACACCGGGGAGCTGTTTTTT. Its translation is CSGGTGANTGELFF.

The chain combines TRBV19 with TRBJ1-6; tentative D call: TRBD1 (5 bases). V was cut by 5 bases and J by 0 bases, with 14 bases left in between. This CDR3 has 17 amino acids. In germline, CDR1 is LNHDA, CDR2 SQIVND (reference sequence). The CDR3 DNA reads as TGTGCCAGTAGTGGGGACTCCCTGAGCTCCTATAATTCACCCCTCCACTTT. Translated: CASSGDSLSSYNSPLHF.

The chain employs TRBV30 and TRBJ1-1; D is ambiguous. Germline V gives CDR1 GTSNPN, CDR2 SVGIG (reference sequence). The length of the CDR3 is 11 residues. The V end lost 2 bases, the J end lost 5 bases, and 6 bases lay between the germline ends. The CDR3 sequence: CAWSPQTEAFF. CDR3 DNA: TGTGCCTGGAGTCCCCAAACTGAAGCTTTCTTT.

This clone appeared once. The V gene is TRBV4-1, the J gene TRBJ2-2; possibly TRBD2 for D (5 bases). Germline CDR1 is MGHRA and CDR2 is YSYEKL. Trimming took 2 bases from V and 2 from J, leaving 15 bases between them. There are 17 residues in the CDR3. The CDR3 loop reads CASSQRASGRNTGELFF. CDR3 nucleotide sequence: TGCGCCAGCAGCCAACGGGCGAGCGGACGAAACACCGGGGAGCTGTTTTTT.

The gene calls are TRBV7-2 and TRBJ2-1, with D possibly being TRBD2 (6 bases). This CDR3 region has 15 residues. V was clipped by 1 base and J by 3 bases, with 10 bases between them. Germline-derived CDR1 and CDR2 are SGHTA and FQGNSA. The DNA for the CDR3 is TGTGCCAGCAGCTTAGAGGCTAGCGACTACAATGAGCAGTTCTTC. Translation gives CASSLEASDYNEQFF.